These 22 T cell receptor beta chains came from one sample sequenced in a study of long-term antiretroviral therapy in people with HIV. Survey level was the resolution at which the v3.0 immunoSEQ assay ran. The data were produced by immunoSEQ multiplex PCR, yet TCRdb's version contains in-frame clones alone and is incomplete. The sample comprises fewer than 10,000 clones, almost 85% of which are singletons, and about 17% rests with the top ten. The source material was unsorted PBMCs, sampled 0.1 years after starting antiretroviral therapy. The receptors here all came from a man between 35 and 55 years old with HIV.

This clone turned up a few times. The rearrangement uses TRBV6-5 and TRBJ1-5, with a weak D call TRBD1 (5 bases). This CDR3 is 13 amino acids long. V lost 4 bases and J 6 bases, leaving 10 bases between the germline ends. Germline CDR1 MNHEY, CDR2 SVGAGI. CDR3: CASSSEGVQPQHF. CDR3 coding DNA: TGTGCCAGCAGTTCTGAAGGGGTTCAGCCCCAGCATTTT.

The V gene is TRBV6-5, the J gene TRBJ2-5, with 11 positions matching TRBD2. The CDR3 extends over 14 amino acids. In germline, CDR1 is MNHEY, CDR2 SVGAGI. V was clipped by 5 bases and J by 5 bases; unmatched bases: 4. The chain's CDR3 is CASSVAGGPETQYF. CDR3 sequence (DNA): TGTGCCAGCAGTGTAGCGGGGGGGCCGGAGACCCAGTACTTC.

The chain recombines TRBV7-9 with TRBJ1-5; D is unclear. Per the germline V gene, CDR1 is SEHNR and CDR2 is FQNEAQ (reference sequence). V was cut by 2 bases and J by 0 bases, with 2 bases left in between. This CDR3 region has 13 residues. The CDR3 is CASSLTSNQPQHF. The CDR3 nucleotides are TGTGCCAGCAGCTTAACTAGCAATCAGCCCCAGCATTTT.

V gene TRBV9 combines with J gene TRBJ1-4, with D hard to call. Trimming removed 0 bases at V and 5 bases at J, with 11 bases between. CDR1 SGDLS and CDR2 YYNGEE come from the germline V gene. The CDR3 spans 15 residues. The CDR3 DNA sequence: TGTGCCAGCAGCGTAGGGGGTGACACAAATGAAAAACTGTTTTTT. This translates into CASSVGGDTNEKLFF.

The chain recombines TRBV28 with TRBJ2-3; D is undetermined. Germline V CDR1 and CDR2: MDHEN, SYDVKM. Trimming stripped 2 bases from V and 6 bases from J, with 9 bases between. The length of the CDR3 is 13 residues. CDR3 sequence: CASSLGFGDTQYF. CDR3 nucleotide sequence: TGTGCCAGCAGTTTAGGTTTCGGTGATACGCAGTATTTT.

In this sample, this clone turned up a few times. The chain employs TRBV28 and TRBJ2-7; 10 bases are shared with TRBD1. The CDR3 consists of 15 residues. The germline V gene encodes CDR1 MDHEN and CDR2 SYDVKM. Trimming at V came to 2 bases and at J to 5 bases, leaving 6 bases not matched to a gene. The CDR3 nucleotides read TGTGCCAGCAGTTTAAGGGACAGGGGACTTCACGAGCAGTACTTC. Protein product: CASSLRDRGLHEQYF.

CDR3 coding DNA: TGCGCCAGCCAATTTTCACCCCTCCACTTT. Translated, it gives CASQFSPLHF. The V and J genes are TRBV5-1 and TRBJ1-6; D remains ambiguous. Trimming left V 7 bases short and J 9 bases short, with 5 bases between. The CDR3 extends over 10 amino acids. CDR1 SGHRS and CDR2 YFSETQ come from the germline V gene.

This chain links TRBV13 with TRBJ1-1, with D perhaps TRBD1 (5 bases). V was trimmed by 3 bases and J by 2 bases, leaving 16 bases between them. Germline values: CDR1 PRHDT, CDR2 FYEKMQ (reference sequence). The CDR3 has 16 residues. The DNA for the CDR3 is TGTGCCAGCAGCTTGATCGGGGAGGGGAAAAACACTGAAGCTTTCTTT. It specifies CASSLIGEGKNTEAFF.

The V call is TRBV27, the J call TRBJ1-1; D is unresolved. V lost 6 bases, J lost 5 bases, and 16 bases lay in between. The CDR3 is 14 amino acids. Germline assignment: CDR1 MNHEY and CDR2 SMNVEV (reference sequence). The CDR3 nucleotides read TGTGCCAGCAGGACCTTAGGGTGGGATACTGAAGCTTTCTTT. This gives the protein CASRTLGWDTEAFF.

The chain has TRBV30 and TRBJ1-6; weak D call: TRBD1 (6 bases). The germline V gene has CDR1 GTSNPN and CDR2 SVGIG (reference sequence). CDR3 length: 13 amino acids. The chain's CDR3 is CAAGGQANSPLHF. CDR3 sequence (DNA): TGTGCGGCGGGGGGACAAGCTAATTCACCCCTCCACTTT.

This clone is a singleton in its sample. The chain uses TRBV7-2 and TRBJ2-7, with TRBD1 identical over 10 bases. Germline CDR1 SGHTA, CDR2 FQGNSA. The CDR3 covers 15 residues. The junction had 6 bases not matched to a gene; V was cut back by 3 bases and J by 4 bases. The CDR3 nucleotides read TGTGCCAGCAGCTTCTCCGGGACAGGGGCATACGAGCAGTACTTC. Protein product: CASSFSGTGAYEQYF.

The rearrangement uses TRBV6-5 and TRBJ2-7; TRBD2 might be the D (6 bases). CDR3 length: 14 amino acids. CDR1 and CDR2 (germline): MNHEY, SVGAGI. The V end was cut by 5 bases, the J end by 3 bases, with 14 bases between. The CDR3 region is CASSDTGLYYEQYF. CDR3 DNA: TGTGCCAGCAGTGATACGGGACTCTACTACGAGCAGTACTTC.

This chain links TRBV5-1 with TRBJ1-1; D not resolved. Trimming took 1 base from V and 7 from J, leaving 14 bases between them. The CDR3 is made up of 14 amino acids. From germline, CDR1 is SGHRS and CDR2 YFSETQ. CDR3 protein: CASSLLPGSIEAFF. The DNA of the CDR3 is TGCGCCAGCAGCTTGTTGCCGGGTAGCATTGAAGCTTTCTTT.

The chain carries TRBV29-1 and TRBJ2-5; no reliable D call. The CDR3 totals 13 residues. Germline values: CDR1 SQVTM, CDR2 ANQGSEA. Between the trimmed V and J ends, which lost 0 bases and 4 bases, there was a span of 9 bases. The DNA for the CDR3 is TGCAGCGTTGAAGAAGGAAGTGGAGAGACCCAGTACTTC. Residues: CSVEEGSGETQYF.

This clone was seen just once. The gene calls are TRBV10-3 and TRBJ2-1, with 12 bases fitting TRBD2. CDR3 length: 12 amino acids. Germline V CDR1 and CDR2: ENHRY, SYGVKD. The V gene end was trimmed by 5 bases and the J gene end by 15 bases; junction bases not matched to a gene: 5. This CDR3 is CAISPTSGGSFF. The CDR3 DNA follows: TGTGCCATCAGTCCCACTAGCGGGGGGTCGTTCTTC.

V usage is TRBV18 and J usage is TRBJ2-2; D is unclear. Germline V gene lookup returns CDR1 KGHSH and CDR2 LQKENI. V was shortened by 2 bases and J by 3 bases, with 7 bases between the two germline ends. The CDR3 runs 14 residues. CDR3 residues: CASSPRPDTGELFF. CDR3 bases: TGTGCCAGCTCACCAAGGCCAGACACCGGGGAGCTGTTTTTT.

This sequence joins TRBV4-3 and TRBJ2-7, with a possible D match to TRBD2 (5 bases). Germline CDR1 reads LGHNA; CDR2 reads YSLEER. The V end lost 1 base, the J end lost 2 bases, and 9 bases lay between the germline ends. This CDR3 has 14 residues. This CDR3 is CASSQALEAYEQYF. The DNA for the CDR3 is TGCGCCAGCAGCCAAGCCCTGGAGGCCTACGAGCAGTACTTC.

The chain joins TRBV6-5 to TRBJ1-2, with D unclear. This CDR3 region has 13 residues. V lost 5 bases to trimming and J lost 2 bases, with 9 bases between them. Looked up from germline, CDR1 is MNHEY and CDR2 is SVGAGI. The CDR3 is CASSLDANYGYTF. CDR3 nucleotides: TGTGCCAGCAGTCTGGACGCAAACTATGGCTACACCTTC.

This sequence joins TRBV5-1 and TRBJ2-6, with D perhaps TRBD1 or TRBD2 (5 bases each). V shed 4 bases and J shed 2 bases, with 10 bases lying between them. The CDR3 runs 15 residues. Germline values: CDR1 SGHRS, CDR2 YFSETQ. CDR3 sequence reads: CASSLQGPGANVLTF. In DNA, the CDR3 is TGCGCCAGCAGCCTGCAGGGACCTGGGGCCAACGTCCTGACTTTC. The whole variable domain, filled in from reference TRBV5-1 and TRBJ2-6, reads KAGVTQTPRYLIKTRGQQVTLSCSPISGHRSVSWYQQTPGQGLQFLFEYFSETQRNKGNFPGRFSGRQFSNSRSEMNVSTLELGDSALYLCASSLQGPGANVLTFGAGSRLTVL.

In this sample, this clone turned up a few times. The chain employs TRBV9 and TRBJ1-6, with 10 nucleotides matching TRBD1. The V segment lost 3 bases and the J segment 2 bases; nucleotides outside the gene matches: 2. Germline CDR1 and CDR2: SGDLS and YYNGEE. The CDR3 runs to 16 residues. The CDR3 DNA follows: TGTGCCAGCAGCGCCGGGACAGGGGCCTATAATTCACCCCTCCACTTT. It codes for CASSAGTGAYNSPLHF.

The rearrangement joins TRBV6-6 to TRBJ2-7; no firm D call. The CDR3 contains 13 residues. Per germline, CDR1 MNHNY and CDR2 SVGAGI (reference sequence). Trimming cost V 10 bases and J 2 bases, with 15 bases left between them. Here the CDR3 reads CATSGQATYEQYF. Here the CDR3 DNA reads TGTGCCACTTCCGGGCAGGCCACCTACGAGCAGTACTTC.

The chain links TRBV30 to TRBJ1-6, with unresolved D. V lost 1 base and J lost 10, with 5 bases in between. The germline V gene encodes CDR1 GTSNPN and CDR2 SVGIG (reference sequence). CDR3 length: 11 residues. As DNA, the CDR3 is TGTGCCTGGAGTGGAGGATCACCCCTCCACTTT. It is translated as CAWSGGSPLHF.